What follows are 24 T cell receptor beta chains derived from one specimen sequenced in a study of control samples from healthy donors and cancer patients. The table came from immunoSEQ multiplex PCR; TCRdb's copy has only in-frame clones and leaves some out. The sample comprises about 170,000 clones, roughly 94% of which are singletons, and roughly 1.3% rests with the top ten. Input material: blood. The receptors come from a woman aged 18-29 years in good health.

The chain recombines TRBV9 with TRBJ1-1; a weak D match, TRBD1 (6 bases). Germline-derived CDR1 and CDR2 are SGDLS and YYNGEE. V gave up 3 bases and J gave up 2 bases, with 11 bases separating them. CDR3 length: 14 residues. The CDR3 reads CASSALQGNTEAFF. The DNA for the CDR3 is TGTGCCAGCAGCGCCTTACAGGGAAACACTGAAGCTTTCTTT.

The chain joins TRBV14 to TRBJ2-7, with 7 bases that match TRBD2. From germline, CDR1 is SGHDN and CDR2 FVKESK. The CDR3 loop spans 12 amino acids. The ends lost 0 bases at V and 10 bases at J; junction bases unmatched: 3. The CDR3 DNA follows: TGTGCCAGCAGCCAAGACAGGGAGGGACAGTACTTC. Protein sequence: CASSQDREGQYF.

The rearrangement uses TRBV7-3 and TRBJ2-3, with 14 nucleotides matching TRBD2. Unmatched junction bases numbered 19, after V lost 3 bases and J lost 2 bases. Germline V gives CDR1 SGHTA, CDR2 FQGTGA. This CDR3 is built from 22 residues. CDR3 loop: CASSFWGLTSGGVLLNTDTQYF. The CDR3 coding sequence is TGTGCCAGCAGCTTTTGGGGCCTGACTAGCGGGGGGGTTTTACTAAACACAGATACGCAGTATTTT.

The genes are TRBV5-1 and TRBJ1-1, with D hard to call. The CDR3 is 14 residues long. The V gene's germline CDR1 is SGHRS and CDR2 YFSETQ. V gave up 1 base and J gave up 0 bases, with 7 bases separating them. CDR3 coding DNA: TGCGCCAGCAGCTTGATGTCTGTGAACACTGAAGCTTTCTTT. Translated: CASSLMSVNTEAFF. Filled out from reference TRBV5-1 and TRBJ1-1, the complete variable domain reads KAGVTQTPRYLIKTRGQQVTLSCSPISGHRSVSWYQQTPGQGLQFLFEYFSETQRNKGNFPGRFSGRQFSNSRSEMNVSTLELGDSALYLCASSLMSVNTEAFFGQGTRLTVV.

The V call is TRBV5-1, the J call TRBJ1-2; D is unclear. V lost 4 bases and J 0 bases, leaving 16 bases between the germline ends. The CDR3 extends over 16 amino acids. Per germline, CDR1 SGHRS and CDR2 YFSETQ. The CDR3 region has the DNA TGCGCCAGCAGCCCCACATGGGCCCAAGCTAACTATGGCTACACCTTC. Encoded protein: CASSPTWAQANYGYTF.

The genes are TRBV10-1 and TRBJ1-3; perhaps TRBD1 as D (5 bases). V lost 0 bases, J lost 4 bases, and 13 bases lay in between. The CDR3 length is 16 residues. Germline lookup yields CDR1 WNHNN and CDR2 SYGVQD (reference sequence). The CDR3 DNA follows: TGCGCCAGCAGTGAGTCGTTTGGACAAGCGGGAAACACCATATATTTT. Translating gives CASSESFGQAGNTIYF.

The chain links TRBV4-2 to TRBJ2-7; TRBD2 is a possible D gene (6 bases). From germline, CDR1 is LGHNA and CDR2 YNFKEQ. CDR3 length: 19 amino acids. V gave up 0 bases and J gave up 2 bases, with 23 bases separating them. The CDR3 protein is CASSQDWASELSPAYEQYF. DNA for the CDR3: TGTGCCAGCAGCCAAGATTGGGCTAGCGAGCTCTCTCCGGCCTACGAGCAGTACTTC.

This clone has more than one count but fewer than ten. The genes are TRBV24-1 and TRBJ1-1; D unclear. The ends were cut back, 0 bases at V and 5 bases at J, with 6 bases in the middle. Germline loops: CDR1 KGHDR, CDR2 SFDVKD. This CDR3 is built from 13 residues. CDR3 in amino acids: CATSDLMWTEAFF. The CDR3 DNA reads as TGTGCCACCAGTGATTTGATGTGGACTGAAGCTTTCTTT.

V usage is TRBV11-2 and J usage is TRBJ1-4; D not certain. Germline V gives CDR1 SGHAT, CDR2 FQNNGV. The CDR3 runs to 16 residues. The ends were cut back, 5 bases at V and 0 bases at J, with 13 bases in the middle. In nucleotides, the CDR3 is TGTGCCAGCAGCCGCAGAGTAGGCGCAACTAATGAAAAACTGTTTTTT. Translation gives CASSRRVGATNEKLFF.

The chain joins TRBV25-1 to TRBJ2-7; unclear D gene. There are 13 residues in the CDR3. Germline V gene sequence: CDR1 MGHDK, CDR2 SYGVNS. V lost 6 bases and J lost 4, with 13 bases in between. CDR3 DNA: TGTGCCAGCAGAGAGTATACTGGATACGAGCAGTACTTC. It encodes CASREYTGYEQYF.

The V and J genes are TRBV25-1 and TRBJ2-2; no reliable D call. With 1 base removed from V and 1 base from J, the gap between germline ends came to 7 bases. Per the germline V gene, CDR1 is MGHDK and CDR2 is SYGVNS. This CDR3 is 15 amino acids long. This CDR3 is CASSESRENTGELFF. CDR3 bases: TGTGCCAGCAGTGAATCAAGGGAGAACACCGGGGAGCTGTTTTTT.

The chain joins TRBV10-3 to TRBJ1-1; 9 positions match TRBD1. The CDR3 contains 15 residues. Germline CDR1 reads ENHRY; CDR2 reads SYGVKD. V lost 3 bases to trimming and J lost 5 bases; unmatched junction nucleotides: 7. As DNA, the CDR3 is TGTGCCATCAGTGACACACAGGGGGCGGGAACTGAAGCTTTCTTT. Its protein product is CAISDTQGAGTEAFF.

The chain employs TRBV3-1 (or the pseudogene TRBV3-2) and TRBJ2-5, with 8 bases matching TRBD2. Per the germline V gene, CDR1 is LGHDT and CDR2 is YNNKEL (reference sequence). The V segment lost 6 bases and the J segment 5 bases; nucleotides outside the gene matches: 8. The CDR3 contains 14 residues. The CDR3 spells CASRPGGGRETQYF. CDR3 bases: TGTGCCAGCAGGCCCGGGGGGGGCCGGGAGACCCAGTACTTC.

V is TRBV5-4 and J is TRBJ2-5, with TRBD2 identical over 7 bases. The trim removed 1 base at V and 4 bases at J, leaving 7 bases unmatched. The CDR3 covers 15 residues. Germline CDR1 and CDR2: SGHNT and YYREEE (reference sequence). The CDR3 nucleotides are TGTGCCAGCAGCTTGACCAGCGGGGCCCGAGAGACCCAGTACTTC. It is translated as CASSLTSGARETQYF.

V and J are TRBV18 and TRBJ2-1, with D perhaps matching TRBD1 (5 bases). CDR3 size: 12 residues. Trimming removed 6 bases from V and 9 bases from J, with 12 bases in between. Germline V lookup: CDR1 KGHSH, CDR2 LQKENI. In nucleotides, the CDR3 is TGTGCCAGCTCGTGGCAGGGTCTTGAGCAGTTCTTC. It yields the protein CASSWQGLEQFF.

The rearrangement links TRBV6-6 to TRBJ1-5; D remains unclear. The V end lost 6 bases, the J end lost 0 bases, and 12 bases lay between the germline ends. Germline assignment: CDR1 MNHNY and CDR2 SVGAGI (reference sequence). The CDR3 is 15 residues long. CDR3 in DNA: TGTGCCAGCAGGACGGACCACTATAGCAATCAGCCCCAGCATTTT. It encodes CASRTDHYSNQPQHF.

This sequence joins TRBV7-2 and TRBJ1-5; 7 bases map to TRBD1. Losses at the gene ends were 5 bases for V and 7 bases for J; bases not matched to a gene: 8. This CDR3 has 14 amino acids. CDR1 is SGHTA, CDR2 FQGNSA, per germline. The CDR3 loop is CASSRTGLYQPQHF. CDR3 DNA sequence: TGTGCCAGCAGCCGGACAGGTCTCTACCAGCCCCAGCATTTT.

This clone was counted only a few times. The chain is built from TRBV3-1 (or the pseudogene TRBV3-2) and TRBJ1-5; the D is unclear. The CDR3 length is 15 residues. V was shortened by 4 bases and J by 0 bases, with 10 bases between the two germline ends. CDR1 LGHDT and CDR2 YNNKEL come from the germline V gene (reference sequence). The CDR3 DNA is TGTGCCAGCAGCCTTGCGGGGAATAGCAATCAGCCCCAGCATTTT. Amino acid sequence: CASSLAGNSNQPQHF.

The gene calls are TRBV3-1 (or the pseudogene TRBV3-2) and TRBJ2-1, with D hard to call. V was pared by 1 base and J by 12 bases, with 10 bases between. The CDR3 spans 12 residues. Germline V gives CDR1 LGHDT, CDR2 YNNKEL (reference sequence). The CDR3 DNA follows: TGTGCCAGCAGCCAAGTCTCGATGTGGCAGTTCTTC. This sequence encodes CASSQVSMWQFF.

This clone has just one count. The rearrangement uses TRBV19 and TRBJ2-1; D unresolved. Deletions cut 4 bases from V and 1 base from J, with 11 bases between. The length of the CDR3 is 15 residues. Germline V gene lookup returns CDR1 LNHDA and CDR2 SQIVND (reference sequence). The CDR3: CASSTPASSYNEQFF. In nucleotides, the CDR3 is TGTGCCAGTAGTACCCCAGCCTCTTCCTACAATGAGCAGTTCTTC.

The genes are TRBV5-1 and TRBJ1-1, with TRBD1 identical over 12 bases. The CDR3 spans 15 residues. From germline, CDR1 is SGHRS and CDR2 YFSETQ. Trimming took 2 bases from V and 11 from J; bases not matched to a gene: 10. CDR3 loop: CASSFESSGTGGAFF. The CDR3 DNA follows: TGCGCCAGCAGCTTTGAATCATCCGGGACAGGGGGCGCTTTCTTT. The full variable domain, rest sourced from reference TRBV5-1 and TRBJ1-1, is KAGVTQTPRYLIKTRGQQVTLSCSPISGHRSVSWYQQTPGQGLQFLFEYFSETQRNKGNFPGRFSGRQFSNSRSEMNVSTLELGDSALYLCASSFESSGTGGAFFGQGTRLTVV.

The chain recombines TRBV4-3 with TRBJ2-7; D is undetermined. CDR1 is LGHNA and CDR2 is YSLEER in the germline V gene. The CDR3 loop spans 16 amino acids. V was shortened by 0 bases and J by 2 bases, with 14 bases between the two germline ends. The chain's CDR3 is CASSQDSWDTPYEQYF. In DNA form, the CDR3 reads TGCGCCAGCAGCCAAGACTCGTGGGATACTCCCTACGAGCAGTACTTC.

The rearrangement links TRBV3-1 (or the pseudogene TRBV3-2) to TRBJ2-2; weak D call: TRBD2 (5 bases). Germline V CDR1 and CDR2: LGHDT, YNNKEL (reference sequence). The V gene lost 5 bases and the J gene lost 4 bases, with 11 bases spanning the gap. The CDR3 sequence is 14 residues long. CDR3 sequence: CASSAREGTGELFF. In DNA, the CDR3 is TGTGCCAGCAGCGCCCGGGAAGGCACCGGGGAGCTGTTTTTT.

The chain combines TRBV19 with TRBJ1-6, with D possibly matching TRBD1 (5 bases). The CDR3 runs 16 residues. Trimming pared 6 bases from V and 6 bases from J, leaving 18 bases between. Germline values: CDR1 LNHDA, CDR2 SQIVND (reference sequence). CDR3 nucleotides: TGTGCCAGTAGCCCCTGGGGGGAGACGCCTAATTCACCCCTCCACTTT. It encodes CASSPWGETPNSPLHF.